This TCR beta chain was profiled in a study of cytomegalovirus exposure and HLA in healthy donors. Study findings and constraints: Later analysis indicated greater clonal expansion among HLA-associated TCR beta chains than among equally common other chains.

The donors (healthy individuals) were bone marrow donors. Primers: 60 Vbeta forward and 13 Jbeta reverse. In the authors' methods: A later analysis tallied 75 million to 80 million unique TCR beta chains, 8.5 million to 11 million of them shared. Clones were sequenced by immunoSEQ multiplex PCR, and TCRdb holds only the in-frame ones, with some missing. Clone size and V and J calls were adopted from that table, with D and trimming inferred from the DNA. The data hold approximately 200,000 clones, with 60% to 80% observed a single time. CDR3 length: 13 amino acids. Germline V gene lookup returns CDR1 SEHNR and CDR2 FQNEAQ (reference sequence). As to this clone: The antigen is unknown.

This TCR was recovered from a woman aged 25 to 45 in good health and CMV-seropositive. The chain recombines TRBV7-9 with TRBJ2-5; D is unresolved. The end of the DNA fits TRBJ2-7 better, so the J call may be wrong. The sample comprised PBMCs. This CDR3 reads CASRSGLDYEQYF. The CDR3 DNA reads TGTGCCAGCAGATCCGGCCTTGACTACGAGCAGTACTTC.